The 27 T cell receptor beta chains reported below all come from one sample, sequenced in a study of CD8+CD57+ T cells in acquired aplastic anemia (dated by TCRdb to 2017 to 2018). Instrument used: Illumina HiSeq 2000. TCR beta VDJ combination and CDR3 sequence profiling used genomic DNA as the template. TCRdb reprocessed the public reads (quality trimming at Q25 with fastp, clone calling with MiXCR) and kept in-frame beta chains. Identical CDR3 protein sequences are pooled into one entry, listed with their most common genes and DNA. In all, the sample holds about 470,000 distinct CDR3 sequences, and around a third of those were seen once. The top ten clones comprise less than 0.85% of the sample. Patients chosen for sequencing had shown expansion of CD8+CD57+ cells by flow cytometry. Sequenced input: sorted CD4+, CD8+, or CD8+CD57+ T cells (not recorded which) from PBMCs. The receptors derive from a human donor with aplastic anemia.

Concerning this clonotype itself: A much larger clone sits a single nucleotide away, making a read error possible. The CDR3 DNA reads TGTGCCAGCAGCGTAGCCCCTTCTTCTGGAAGCACCATATATTTT. This encodes CASSVAPSSGSTIYF. The rearrangement joins TRBV9 to TRBJ1-3; no clear D gene. The CDR3 is made up of 15 amino acids. From germline, CDR1 is SGDLS and CDR2 YYNGEE.

This clonotype was recorded many times. The V gene is TRBV4-2, the J gene TRBJ1-2; no clear D gene. V dropped 0 bases and J dropped 5 bases, with 10 bases sitting between them. This CDR3 spans 14 amino acids. CDR1 and CDR2 from the germline V gene are LGHNA and YNFKEQ. The CDR3 DNA sequence: TGTGCCAGCAGCCAAGAAGCGGTGCAATATGGCTACACCTTC. This encodes CASSQEAVQYGYTF.

This clonotype has at least ten counts. V is TRBV20-1 and J is TRBJ2-7, with D unclear. The CDR3 runs 12 residues. Deletions cut 4 bases from V and 3 bases from J, with 10 bases between. From germline, CDR1 is DFQATT and CDR2 SNEGSKA (reference sequence). For the CDR3, the DNA is TGCAGTGCTAATGACGGAGACTACGAGCAGTACTTC. Translated, it gives CSANDGDYEQYF.

The chain is built from TRBV24-1 and TRBJ1-1; no reliable D call. The ends were cut back, 7 bases at V and 10 bases at J, with 9 bases in the middle. The CDR3 runs to 10 residues. Germline CDR1 reads KGHDR; CDR2 reads SFDVKD. In DNA, the CDR3 is TGTGCCACCAGCCCGTCCCGAGCTTTCTTT. Its protein product is CATSPSRAFF.

This sequence joins TRBV6-1 and TRBJ2-7; TRBD2 aligns across 8 bases. J lost 3 bases, V lost 6 bases, and 10 bases had no gene match. The V gene's germline CDR1 is MNHNS and CDR2 SASEGT. The CDR3 is 15 residues long. This chain's CDR3 is CASRQAGEGYYEQYF. CDR3 nucleotides: TGTGCCAGCAGGCAAGCGGGGGAGGGCTACTACGAGCAGTACTTC.

This rearrangement joins TRBV5-6 to TRBJ1-5; TRBD1 matches 9 bases. The CDR3 totals 14 residues. Germline CDR1 reads SGHDT; CDR2 reads YYEEEE. After removal of 5 bases from V and 6 bases from J, the junction contained 6 bases not matched to a gene. The CDR3: CASSLQGAAQPQHF. The CDR3, as DNA: TGTGCCAGCAGTTTACAGGGGGCGGCTCAGCCCCAGCATTTT.

This clonotype was observed at least ten times. The chain carries TRBV19 and TRBJ1-4, with D tentatively TRBD1 (5 bases). Germline CDR1 reads LNHDA; CDR2 reads SQIVND (reference sequence). Trimming removed 5 bases at V and 7 bases at J, with 8 bases between. The CDR3 is 12 residues long. The CDR3 spells CASSGDSEKLFF. CDR3 in DNA: TGTGCCAGTAGTGGCGACAGTGAAAAACTGTTTTTT.

The CDR3: CATLSGEQYF. The CDR3 bases are TGTGCCACCCTCAGCGGCGAGCAGTACTTC. The V call is TRBV24-1, the J call TRBJ2-7, with a weak D call TRBD2 (5 bases). The germline gives CDR1 KGHDR, CDR2 SFDVKD. With 9 bases removed from V and 6 bases from J, the gap between germline ends came to 8 bases. The CDR3 covers 10 residues.

This clonotype was observed a handful of times. This may come from a read error, since a much larger clone is one base off. The genes are TRBV29-1 and TRBJ2-7, with 8 positions matching TRBD1. CDR1 and CDR2 from the germline V gene are SQVTM and ANQGSEA. This CDR3 has 14 amino acids. The CDR3 reads CRVARQGTRDEQYF. The DNA for the CDR3 is TGCCGCGTCGCCCGACAGGGGACCAGGGACGAGCAGTACTTC.

In its sample, this clonotype was seen many times. The J gene is TRBJ1-2, the V gene TRBV29-1; D perhaps matches TRBD1 (6 bases). Germline CDR1 reads SQVTM; CDR2 reads ANQGSEA. This CDR3 has 14 amino acids. Trimming took off 5 bases at V and 5 bases at J, with 18 bases between the two ends. CDR3 residues: CSVIPETGGYGYTF. Written as DNA, the CDR3 is TGCAGCGTTATACCAGAGACAGGCGGGTATGGCTACACCTTC.

This clonotype was seen at least ten times. The J gene is TRBJ2-7, the V gene TRBV12-3 or TRBV12-4, with 8 bases identical to TRBD1. V lost 6 bases and J lost 5; bases outside the gene matches: 6. The CDR3 is made up of 13 amino acids. The DNA for the CDR3 is TGTGCCAGCAGAAGGACAGGGATCCACGAGCAGTACTTC. Amino acids: CASRRTGIHEQYF.

This rearrangement joins TRBV30 to TRBJ1-2; maybe TRBD1 (5 bases). Germline loops: CDR1 GTSNPN, CDR2 SVGIG (reference sequence). Trimming took off 4 bases at V and 5 bases at J, with 8 bases between the two ends. This CDR3 has 11 residues. This chain's CDR3 is CAWTGEYGYTF. DNA of the CDR3: TGTGCCTGGACGGGGGAATATGGCTACACCTTC.

The chain carries TRBV5-1 and TRBJ2-7; 8 bases are a match to TRBD2. The germline CDR1 and CDR2 sequences are SGHRS and YFSETQ. V lost 0 bases, J lost 0 bases, and 11 bases stayed unmatched. The CDR3 runs to 18 residues. The CDR3 nucleotides are TGCGCCAGCAGCTTGGAGGTGTTAGCGGGGCAAAGCTCCTACGAGCAGTACTTC. It encodes CASSLEVLAGQSSYEQYF.

This clonotype was recorded many times. The chain joins TRBV20-1 to TRBJ2-2, with a possible D match to TRBD1 (5 bases). The V end lost 6 bases, the J end lost 5 bases, and 10 bases lay between the germline ends. This CDR3 region has 12 residues. Germline lookup yields CDR1 DFQATT and CDR2 SNEGSKA (reference sequence). CDR3 amino acids: CSAAQGTGELFF. The DNA for the CDR3 is TGCAGTGCAGCGCAGGGAACCGGGGAGCTGTTTTTT.

This clonotype was found a few times. A read error may produce the germline difference seen at one junction end. The V call is TRBV2, the J call TRBJ2-3; 10 nucleotides agree with TRBD2. Germline CDR1 is SNHLY and CDR2 is FYNNEI. The CDR3 is 17 amino acids. CDR3 in DNA: TGTGTCAGCAGTGGAGCCGGGACTAGCGATAGCACAGATACGCAGTATTTT. This codes for CVSSGAGTSDSTDTQYF.

This clonotype appeared many times. The V call is TRBV20-1, the J call TRBJ1-5; TRBD1 agrees at 9 bases. Germline V gene lookup returns CDR1 DFQATT and CDR2 SNEGSKA (reference sequence). The V and J ends lost 6 bases and 0 bases, in that order; junction bases with no gene match: 6. The length of the CDR3 is 15 residues. Here the CDR3 reads CSARDRVISNQPQHF. For the CDR3, the DNA is TGCAGTGCACGGGACAGGGTGATTAGCAATCAGCCCCAGCATTTT.

To note about this clonotype: A read error may be the cause here, since a much bigger clone is one base away. The V call is TRBV20-1, the J call TRBJ2-1; tentatively, D is TRBD2 (6 bases). Per germline, CDR1 DFQATT and CDR2 SNEGSKA (reference sequence). The CDR3 is 12 residues long. CDR3: CSAAGSYDEQFF. The CDR3 DNA is TGCAGCGCTGCGGGATCCTACGATGAGCAGTTCTTC.

This clonotype was observed at least ten times. This chain connects TRBV7-9 to TRBJ1-4, with D maybe TRBD1 (6 bases). Germline CDR1 SEHNR, CDR2 FQNEAQ (reference sequence). V was shortened by 5 bases and J by 11 bases, with 12 bases between the two germline ends. This CDR3 spans 12 amino acids. CDR3 sequence (DNA): TGTGCCAGCAGCCCCAGGGGCTTTAAACTGTTTTTT. Its translation is CASSPRGFKLFF.

This clonotype was found many times. The chain carries TRBV19 and TRBJ1-5; D possibly corresponds to TRBD1 (5 bases). V was shortened by 1 base and J by 8 bases, with 12 bases between the two germline ends. The CDR3 spans 14 residues. From germline, CDR1 is LNHDA and CDR2 SQIVND (reference sequence). The CDR3 spells CASSIGGGGEPQHF. CDR3 DNA: TGTGCCAGTAGTATAGGGGGGGGTGGGGAGCCCCAGCATTTT.

V is TRBV10-3 and J is TRBJ1-2, with 8 bases aligning to TRBD1. V was clipped by 0 bases and J by 7 bases; unmatched bases: 4. Germline assignment: CDR1 ENHRY and CDR2 SYGVKD. This CDR3 comprises 14 residues. The CDR3 loop is CAISESGDRGGYTF. The CDR3 bases are TGTGCCATCAGTGAGTCAGGAGACAGGGGTGGCTACACCTTC.

This clonotype was counted at least ten times. The CDR3: CSVGTVTEAFF. The CDR3, as DNA: TGCAGCGTGGGGACAGTCACCGAAGCTTTCTTT. The genes are TRBV29-1 and TRBJ1-1, with 7 bases matching TRBD1. This CDR3 has 11 amino acids. Germline-derived CDR1 and CDR2 are SQVTM and ANQGSEA. V dropped 6 bases and J dropped 8; count of bases not matched to a gene: 6.

The genes are TRBV24-1 and TRBJ2-1; D gene uncertain. Germline V gene sequence: CDR1 KGHDR, CDR2 SFDVKD. The CDR3 sequence is 13 residues long. V lost 9 bases, J lost 8 bases, and 16 bases lay in between. DNA of the CDR3: TGTGCCACCGGTTGGGGTCCTACGGATGAGCAGTTCTTC. It encodes CATGWGPTDEQFF.

This clonotype was counted between two and nine times. V usage is TRBV5-1 and J usage is TRBJ2-3; D is uncertain. V gave up 4 bases and J gave up 1 base, with 7 bases separating them. Germline V lookup: CDR1 SGHRS, CDR2 YFSETQ. The CDR3 length is 13 residues. The CDR3 here is CASSRAGTDTQYF. The CDR3 DNA reads TGCGCCAGCAGCCGGGCGGGCACAGATACGCAGTATTTT. Based on the CDR3 plus reference TRBV5-1 and TRBJ2-3, the full variable domain is KAGVTQTPRYLIKTRGQQVTLSCSPISGHRSVSWYQQTPGQGLQFLFEYFSETQRNKGNFPGRFSGRQFSNSRSEMNVSTLELGDSALYLCASSRAGTDTQYFGPGTRLTVL.

This clonotype was seen at least ten times. This rearrangement joins TRBV24-1 to TRBJ2-2; 9 positions match TRBD2. The CDR3 contains 13 residues. Losses at the gene ends were 9 bases for V and 7 bases for J; bases not matched to a gene: 5. Germline V gene lookup returns CDR1 KGHDR and CDR2 SFDVKD. Written as DNA, the CDR3 is TGTGCCACCGAGCGGGAGGATATCGGGGAGCTGTTTTTT. This encodes CATEREDIGELFF.

This clonotype was observed many times. The chain has TRBV10-3 and TRBJ1-6; no reliable D call. V gave up 2 bases and J gave up 2 bases, with 4 bases separating them. In germline, CDR1 is ENHRY, CDR2 SYGVKD. The length of the CDR3 is 14 residues. Written as DNA, the CDR3 is TGTGCCATCAGTGAGAGGCCCTATAATTCACCCCTCCACTTT. Translation gives CAISERPYNSPLHF.

This sequence joins TRBV4-3 and TRBJ2-7; 10 bases line up with TRBD1. The CDR3 has 15 residues. Germline trimming cut 1 base from V and 5 bases from J; bases unmatched to any gene: 5. Germline-derived CDR1 and CDR2 are LGHNA and YSLEER. CDR3 coding DNA: TGCGCCAGCAGCCAAGCGGGACAGGGGTCCCACGAGCAGTACTTC. This codes for CASSQAGQGSHEQYF.

This clonotype has just a few counts. The CDR3 spells CASCPSVGYEQYF. DNA of the CDR3: TGTGCCAGCTGTCCAAGCGTTGGCTACGAGCAGTACTTC. The rearrangement uses TRBV27 and TRBJ2-7; no definite D call. The CDR3 length is 13 residues. Trimming left V 8 bases short and J 3 bases short, with 14 bases between. Germline loops: CDR1 MNHEY, CDR2 SMNVEV (reference sequence).